What follows are 9 T cell receptor beta chains derived from one specimen sequenced in a study of breast tumors, draining lymph nodes, adjacent tissues. TCRdb reprocessed the multiplex PCR reads via MiXCR and lists one record per CDR3 protein. In the table there are about 14,000 distinct CDR3 sequences, 62% of which are singletons. Sequences were obtained from tumor-adjacent breast tissue. These receptors were obtained from a female donor with breast cancer. Some clones in this sample may be carry-over from other donors' samples.

About this clonotype itself: A read error is possible here, since a much larger clone lies one base away. The chain joins TRBV6-2 or TRBV6-3 to TRBJ1-2, with TRBD1 as a possible D gene (6 bases). Germline loops: CDR1 MNHEY, CDR2 SVGEGT. This CDR3 comprises 16 residues. The CDR3 nucleotides read TGTGCCAGCAGTTTGGACAGATTTGTTGTTGACTATGGCCACACCTTC. Translation gives CASSLDRFVVDYGHTF.

This clonotype was counted ten times or more. A much larger clonotype is one base distant, so this may be a read error. The V gene is TRBV5-1, the J gene TRBJ1-5; no clear D. CDR1 SGHRS and CDR2 YFSETQ come from the germline V gene. This CDR3 contains 12 residues. The CDR3 reads CASSLSGQPHHF. The DNA for the CDR3 is TGCGCCAGCAGCTTGTCGGGTCAGCCCCACCATTTT.

The CDR3 nucleotides read TGTGCCACCAGTTTTCTTGGGACAGCTTCTAGCACAGATACGCAGTATTTT. This sequence encodes CATSFLGTASSTDTQYF. The genes are TRBV15 and TRBJ2-3; 7 bases are a match to TRBD1. There are 17 residues in the CDR3. After removal of 6 bases from V and 0 bases from J, the junction contained 12 bases not matched to a gene. Germline CDR1 is LNHNV and CDR2 is YYDKDF (reference sequence).

By share, this clonotype ranks as medium-sized. The chain couples TRBV7-9 to TRBJ2-7; D gene unclear. V lost 0 bases, J lost 1 base, and 10 bases lay in between. There are 15 residues in the CDR3. The germline CDR1 and CDR2 sequences are SEHNR and FQNEAQ (reference sequence). CDR3 coding DNA: TGTGCCAGCAGCTTAGCCCCCGAAACATCCTACGAGCAGTACTTC. Translated: CASSLAPETSYEQYF. Full variable domain (outside the CDR3, taken from reference TRBV7-9 and TRBJ2-7): DTGVSQNPRHKITKRGQNVTFRCDPISEHNRLYWYRQTLGQGPEFLTYFQNEAQLEKSRLLSDRFSAERPKGSFSTLEIQRTEQGDSAMYLCASSLAPETSYEQYFGPGTRLTVT.

The chain employs TRBV29-1 and TRBJ2-7, with D unclear. The V gene's germline CDR1 is SQVTM and CDR2 ANQGSEA. V lost 1 base and J lost 4, with 20 bases in between. The CDR3 covers 16 residues. The CDR3 spells CSVEVVIRQFAYEQYF. The CDR3 DNA follows: TGCAGCGTTGAAGTAGTGATACGGCAGTTCGCATACGAGCAGTACTTC.

This clonotype was recorded at least ten times. A much larger clone differs from this one at a single base, so this may be a read error. The chain joins TRBV6-1 to TRBJ2-7; 8 bases fit TRBD2. Germline trimming cut 11 bases from V and 5 bases from J; bases unmatched to any gene: 14. The CDR3 contains 14 residues. The germline CDR1 and CDR2 sequences are MNHNS and SASEGT. CDR3 residues: CAEGRGAGENEQYF. The CDR3 nucleotides are TGTGCCGAAGGGCGGGGGGCAGGGGAGAACGAGCAGTACTTC.

Only one count was recorded for this clonotype. This likely comes from a read error, as the CDR3 has no conserved phenylalanine or tryptophan at its end. The chain has TRBV20-1 and TRBJ1-6; no clear D. The germline V gene encodes CDR1 DFQATT and CDR2 SNEGSKA (reference sequence). This CDR3 spans 8 amino acids. CDR3 in amino acids: CANSPLHL. The CDR3 DNA follows: TGCGCTAATTCACCCCTCCACCTT.

The table lists this clonotype with many counts. V is TRBV30 and J is TRBJ1-6; D possibly corresponds to TRBD1 (6 bases). This CDR3 spans 14 amino acids. Deletions cut 3 bases from V and 5 bases from J, with 11 bases between. Germline V gene data show CDR1 as GTSNPN and CDR2 as SVGIG (reference sequence). CDR3 nucleotides: TGTGCCTGGAGGGGGGCGTCGAATAATTCACCCCTCCACTTT. This encodes CAWRGASNNSPLHF.

About this clonotype itself: At one of its ends the junction is not consistent with the germline gene, which may arise from a read error. This rearrangement joins TRBV10-2 to TRBJ2-7, with D possibly TRBD2 on 7 matching bases. The CDR3 spans 14 residues. From germline, CDR1 is WSHSY and CDR2 SAAADI. In DNA form, the CDR3 reads TGCGCCAGCAGTGAAGGGGGGGGCGGTTCCAGGAGGTCCTTC. Amino acids: CASSEGGGGSRRSF.